Listed below are T cell receptor beta chains from one sample, sequenced in a study of blood T cell repertoires in COVID-19. Here immunoSEQ multiplex PCR was the method, and the copy in TCRdb shows in-frame clones only, minus some. The table has roughly 150,000 clones, approximately 88% seen once. Sequencing used PBMCs or T cells enriched from blood (not recorded which). All receptors derive from a man between 65 and 85 years old who had been exposed to COVID-19. The conserved cysteine and the conserved F or W are not part of the CDR3 here. Clone size is stated in some rows and not others, as once, few, many or a class when expanded.

TRBV18	TRBJ2-2	NA	ASSQWTGRAGELF
TRBV20-1	TRBJ2-7	NA	SASDRSSYEQY
TRBV28	TRBJ2-7	NA	ASIPGLAFEQY
TRBV19	TRBJ2-2	NA	ASSSRDRGVTGELF
TRBV5-1	TRBJ1-2	once	ASSLSIQGNWGYT
TRBV7-8	TRBJ1-6	NA	ASSLLGPSPLH
TRBV30	TRBJ1-2	NA	ACLQGINYGYT
TRBV6-5	TRBJ1-2	once	ASSSTGPYGYT
TRBV30	TRBJ2-1	NA	AWSVNEQF
TRBV2	TRBJ2-4	NA	ASSDQIAKNIQY
TRBV7-2	TRBJ1-6	NA	ASSFGQGGSPLH
TRBV27	TRBJ1-2	NA	ASSQVGGQNYGYT
TRBV4-3	TRBJ1-4	NA	ASSQEGPGSEKLF
TRBV5-6	TRBJ1-5	many	ASSATGGNQPQH
TRBV18	TRBJ1-1	NA	ASSDRSSGAF
TRBV4-2	TRBJ1-2	NA	ASSQVTGVGYGYT
TRBV18	TRBJ2-7	NA	ASSPVVGVRSSYEQY
TRBV12-3/TRBV12-4	TRBJ2-1	NA	ASTLPQGRLTF
TRBV12-3/TRBV12-4	TRBJ1-6	once	ASSLKAPGTLH
TRBV5-6	TRBJ1-6	NA	ASSLAQGVNSPLH
TRBV5-4	TRBJ2-5	NA	ASSLVGTGGETQY
TRBV5-4	TRBJ2-7	NA	ASSFSPLATRLEQY
TRBV7-8	TRBJ2-3	NA	ASSARGLAGGADTQY
TRBV3-1/TRBV3-2	TRBJ1-2	many	ASSLGGTGTPGYGYT
TRBV3-1/TRBV3-2	TRBJ2-2	NA	ASSQRLSGGTGELF
TRBV28	TRBJ2-4	NA	ASSRQTGNNIQY
TRBV28	TRBJ1-6	NA	ASRPPDGGNNSPLH
TRBV3-1/TRBV3-2	TRBJ2-3	NA	ASSRQNTDTQY
TRBV2	TRBJ2-7	NA	ASSQEAASSYEQY
TRBV5-1	TRBJ1-4	NA	ASSERGQEKLF
TRBV10-3	TRBJ1-1	NA	AISQQGLNTEAF
TRBV9	TRBJ2-2	few	ASSVLSGGELF
TRBV2	TRBJ1-4	NA	ASSEGLGGGEKLF
TRBV30	TRBJ2-7	NA	AWSDRERLSYEQY
TRBV7-2	TRBJ2-2	NA	ASSSSVANTGELF
TRBV9	TRBJ1-5	NA	ASSRSGEGPQH
TRBV4-3	TRBJ2-1	few	ASSPDRLAGGNEQF
TRBV4-1	TRBJ1-2	NA	ASSRLPPGQGMGNYGYT
TRBV30	TRBJ2-5	NA	AWVSRLGETQY
TRBV27	TRBJ1-2	NA	ASRWAGRTGYGYT
TRBV19	TRBJ1-1	NA	ASRDGQKLFTEAF